The present T cell receptor (beta chain) was sequenced within a study of shared clonotypes between healthy human individuals (dated by TCRdb to about 2020). In the study overall: The cohort comprised two women and a few men aged 18 to 49 years. For each donor, CD4 naive and CD4 memory were each run on three plates, CD8 naive on two plates, and CD8 memory on one plate. The study deeply sequenced blood TCR repertoires of about five healthy adults to estimate repertoire size and the extent of clonotype sharing between individuals. Libraries were prepared and TCR repertoires were sequenced by different laboratories using diverse techniques, in order to increase sequencing depth and limit assay-specific biases. Per donor, leukapheresis produced somewhere between about 0.8 and 9 billion PBMCs.

Trimming at the junction amounts to 6 bases on V and 3 bases on J, and the germline ends lie 18 bases apart. CDR1 and CDR2 are read off the germline V gene as SGHAT and FQNNGV. The CDR3 spans 17 residues, from the cysteine through the phenylalanine. Only the CDR3 portion is preserved as DNA: 51 bases, with reading frame beginning at the first base. Using the deep immunoSEQ assay, multiplex PCR amplified TCR CDR3 regions from genomic DNA. Extracted genomic DNA from each cell subset was spread evenly across all wells of several immunoSEQ 96-well plates, with each plate serving as a replicate. Each replicate PCR for sorted subsets received about 210 ng genomic DNA, equal to some 32,000 T cell genomes. Purified libraries were quantified with a Qubit 3.0 fluorometer, sized on a Bioanalyzer 2100, and re-quantified with the KAPA Library Quantification kit. Each immunoSEQ 96-well plate was sequenced on its own single-read 150-cycle Illumina NextSeq 550 flow cell. As for how the authors treated the data: Because the immunoSEQ output held only junctional sequences and lacked quality scores, the filtering could not match the filtering applied to full-length reads. To assign V/J genes and CDR3, sequences were annotated using PyIR, a Python wrapper for IgBLAST v1.9, with IMGT germline references. Any read was removed if the V/J assignment was weak (E-value above 1e-6), the CDR3 was missing, or the read contained stop codons, out-of-frame junctions, or ambiguous translated residues. V3J clonotypes were defined by identical inferred V gene, J gene, and CDR3 amino acid sequence. Percentage overlap between repertoires was computed as shared unique clonotypes divided by the size of the smaller repertoire. Repertoire richness was assessed with RTK rarefaction, the Chao1 estimator, and Recon v2.1 estimates of unobserved clonotypes. For all TCRbeta clonotypes obtained by the gDNA method from a few donors, generation probabilities were computed with OLGA. This immuneACCESS table, as held by TCRdb, lists in-frame sequences with V and J called but not all clones. Of the missing ones, under half trace to an unresolved V gene in checked studies; the others have no known cause. That table furnishes V, J and clone size, whereas the DNA furnished D and trimming. Here the sample has 2 million to 2.5 million clones; about 94% occur a single time. Jointly, the top ten make up roughly 0.13% of the sample.

The paper's findings and limits, for the study overall: The small number of donors limited the genetic and exposure-history diversity represented. Estimated clonotype richness was generally larger for naive than for memory subsets. Rarefaction of sorted-subset datasets indicated incomplete sequencing despite the large sequencing depth. When a few donors were compared, the shared fraction of clonotypes was about 5.2% for naive CD4, over 3% for naive CD8, more than 2% for memory CD4, and 0.4% for memory CD8. Sampling was restricted to blood, and TCR repertoires in tissue are likely to differ from TCR repertoires in blood. Pairwise subsampling led to the expectation that sequencing depth would affect the degree of clonotype sharing among donors. Higher generation probabilities were observed for clonotypes shared by all four sorted-subset donors than for non-shared clonotypes.

Note on this clone: Its binding antigen is unknown. Per-nucleotide qualities are absent, and no much larger clonotype sits a single base away.

Donors were healthy HIV-negative adults with no recently reported acute infections or vaccinations. Only Caucasian adults living in Nashville, Tennessee, USA were represented among the donors. CD4+ T cells were enriched by magnetic negative selection, after which naive cells were positively selected on CD45RA and the negative fraction was taken as the memory subset. After blood collection by leukapheresis, PBMCs were isolated using Ficoll-Histopaque density gradient centrifugation and then cryopreserved in the vapor phase of liquid nitrogen. Analytical flow cytometry was used to check the purity and quantity of each magnetically sorted T cell population. Each sorted fraction had its genomic DNA isolated and then quantified by UV absorbance on a Nanodrop 2000c.

Rearrangement joined TRBV11-2 to TRBJ1-6; the D segment could be TRBD1, given 5 matching bases. This receptor was obtained from a man between 18 and 29 years old in good health. Sequences were obtained from naive CD4+ T cells sorted from blood. The cell subset or site label, as the study defines it: CD45RA+ positively selected. The CDR3 reads CASSWDFQAYYNSPLHF. The nucleotide sequence reads TGTGCCAGCAGTTGGGACTTTCAAGCCTACTATAATTCACCCCTCCACTTT.